This record looks at one T cell receptor beta chain sequence and its context. No antigen is known for it. A read error may be the cause here, since a much bigger clone is one base away. The data belong to a study of tumor and adjacent non-tumor tissue in lung cancer. About the research overall: Patients comprised about a dozen adenocarcinoma, a couple of squamous cell carcinoma and 1 small cell lung cancer. Each sample yielded about 4.17 million productive TCRbeta reads on average. Broader study findings: In normal lung, the top 100 clones were significantly more dominant than in tumor. TCR diversity was significantly greater in tumor than normal lung tissue.

TCRbeta libraries were built with three rounds of nested PCR, modified from ARM-PCR. Via MiXCR, TCRdb re-called the multiplex PCR reads, giving one row per CDR3 protein. The sample yields around 120,000 distinct CDR3 sequences, roughly 67% seen once. RNA was extracted from bulk tissue without any cell sorting. Germline assignment: CDR1 PRHDT and CDR2 FYEKMQ (reference sequence). This CDR3 has 12 amino acids. The receptor comes from a young man with non-small cell lung cancer. The chain couples TRBV13 to TRBJ1-1, with D possibly matching TRBD1 (5 bases). Sequenced input: lung tumor tissue. The CDR3 nucleotides read TGTACCAGCAGCTTGGGGCGCTGGCGGGCTTTCTTT. The encoded protein is CTSSLGRWRAFF.